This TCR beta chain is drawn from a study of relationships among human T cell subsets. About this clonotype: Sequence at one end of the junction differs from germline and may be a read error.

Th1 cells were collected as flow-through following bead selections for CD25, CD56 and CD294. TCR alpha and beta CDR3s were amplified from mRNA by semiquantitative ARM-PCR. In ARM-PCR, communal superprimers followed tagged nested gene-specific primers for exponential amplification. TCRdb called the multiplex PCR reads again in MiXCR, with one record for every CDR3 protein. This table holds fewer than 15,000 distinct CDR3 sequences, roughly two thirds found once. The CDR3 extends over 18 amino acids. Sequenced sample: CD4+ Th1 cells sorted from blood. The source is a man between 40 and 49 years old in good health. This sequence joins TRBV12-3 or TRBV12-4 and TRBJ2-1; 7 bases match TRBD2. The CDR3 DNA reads TGTGCCAGCAGTTTTAGTGGGTGGGGGAGGGCCGGCTACAATGAGCAGTCCTTC. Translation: CASSFSGWGRAGYNEQSF.